Each of the 27 T cell receptor beta chains below was sequenced from the same sample in a study of cytomegalovirus exposure and HLA in healthy donors. Primers for the PCR totalled 60 Vbeta and 13 Jbeta. Using immunoSEQ multiplex PCR, the repertoire was profiled, and TCRdb retains in-frame clones only, with some absent. The sample yields some 190,000 clones, around 80% seen once. The sample consisted of PBMCs. The receptors shown here come from a girl aged 5 to 17 in good health and CMV-seropositive.

The chain joins TRBV29-1 to TRBJ1-1; D is unclear. Germline-derived CDR1 and CDR2 are SQVTM and ANQGSEA. This CDR3 is 12 amino acids long. The V and J ends lost 5 bases and 2 bases respectively, with 9 bases between them. CDR3 sequence: CSVRGGNTEAFF. The CDR3 bases are TGCAGCGTTAGAGGCGGAAACACTGAAGCTTTCTTT.

This chain joins TRBV7-9 and TRBJ2-7, with 13 bases fitting TRBD2. CDR1 and CDR2 (germline): SEHNR, FQNEAQ (reference sequence). V dropped 5 bases and J dropped 2; count of bases not matched to a gene: 3. There are 15 residues in the CDR3. The CDR3 bases are TGTGCCAGCAGCACCGGGACTAGCGGGACCTACGAGCAGTACTTC. It codes for CASSTGTSGTYEQYF.

In its sample, this clone was seen a few times. The chain carries TRBV13 and TRBJ2-5; TRBD2 agrees at 8 bases. Trimming at V came to 4 bases and at J to 1 base, leaving 2 bases not matched to a gene. Per the germline V gene, CDR1 is PRHDT and CDR2 is FYEKMQ (reference sequence). The CDR3 extends over 14 amino acids. The CDR3 bases are TGTGCCAGCAGCTACGGACTAGCCCAAGAGACCCAGTACTTC. Its protein product is CASSYGLAQETQYF.

The chain is built from TRBV7-2 and TRBJ1-2; no clear D gene. Trimming removed 8 bases from V and 2 bases from J, with 9 bases in between. CDR1 and CDR2 (germline): SGHTA, FQGNSA. The CDR3 runs 12 residues. Written as DNA, the CDR3 is TGTGCCAGCCTGGGAGTCAACTATGGCTACACCTTC. Its translation: CASLGVNYGYTF. Based on the CDR3 plus reference TRBV7-2 and TRBJ1-2, the full variable domain is GAGVSQSPSNKVTEKGKDVELRCDPISGHTALYWYRQSLGQGLEFLIYFQGNSAPDKSGLPSDRFSAERTGGSVSTLTIQRTQQEDSAVYLCASLGVNYGYTFGSGTRLTVV.

This chain links TRBV30 with TRBJ2-3; 8 bases are a match to TRBD2. The CDR3 covers 13 residues. Looked up from germline, CDR1 is GTSNPN and CDR2 is SVGIG (reference sequence). Trimming at V came to 7 bases and at J to 2 bases, leaving 5 bases not matched to a gene. The CDR3 loop reads CASNSGNTDTQYF. The CDR3 nucleotides are TGTGCCTCGAATAGCGGGAACACAGATACGCAGTATTTT.

The chain joins TRBV5-5 to TRBJ2-7; D may be TRBD2 (6 bases). Between the trimmed V and J ends, which lost 1 base and 2 bases, there was a span of 10 bases. This CDR3 comprises 14 residues. Looked up from germline, CDR1 is SGHKS and CDR2 is YYEKEE (reference sequence). CDR3 amino acids: CASSLWDSTYEQYF. CDR3 DNA: TGTGCCAGCAGCTTGTGGGACTCGACCTACGAGCAGTACTTC.

The V call is TRBV4-3, the J call TRBJ2-7; TRBD1 aligns across 12 bases. The germline V gene has CDR1 LGHNA and CDR2 YSLEER. V shed 0 bases and J 3 bases; nucleotides not matched to a gene: 6. The CDR3 loop spans 17 amino acids. CDR3 sequence: CASSQDRGTGGYYEQYF. The CDR3 nucleotides are TGCGCCAGCAGCCAAGATAGGGGGACAGGGGGCTACTACGAGCAGTACTTC.

The chain uses TRBV9 and TRBJ1-2; D gene ambiguous. Germline V gives CDR1 SGDLS, CDR2 YYNGEE. CDR3 length equals 14 residues. With 0 bases removed from V and 4 bases from J, the gap between germline ends came to 10 bases. CDR3 region: CASSVDLVSYGYTF. CDR3 nucleotides: TGTGCCAGCAGCGTAGATTTGGTGAGCTATGGCTACACCTTC.

The genes are TRBV9 and TRBJ2-1, with D possibly TRBD2 on 7 matching bases. CDR3 length equals 15 residues. The germline gives CDR1 SGDLS, CDR2 YYNGEE. Trimming cost V 0 bases and J 6 bases, with 13 bases left between them. This CDR3 is CASSVDGGARNEQFF. The DNA for the CDR3 is TGTGCCAGCAGCGTAGATGGGGGGGCTCGCAATGAGCAGTTCTTC.

The V gene is TRBV7-6, the J gene TRBJ2-2; D perhaps matches TRBD1 (6 bases). Germline CDR1 and CDR2: SGHVS and FNYEAQ. The CDR3 contains 15 residues. With 5 bases removed from V and 5 bases from J, the gap between germline ends came to 15 bases. The CDR3 sequence: CASSPLGARTGELFF. As DNA, the CDR3 is TGTGCCAGCAGCCCGTTGGGGGCGAGAACCGGGGAGCTGTTTTTT. Combining the CDR3 with reference TRBV7-6 and TRBJ2-2 gives the whole variable domain GAGVSQSPRYKVTKRGQDVALRCDPISGHVSLYWYRQALGQGPEFLTYFNYEAQQDKSGLPNDRFSAERPEGSISTLTIQRTEQRDSAMYRCASSPLGARTGELFFGEGSRLTVL.

The chain couples TRBV6-5 to TRBJ2-3; TRBD2 agrees at 10 bases. In germline, CDR1 is MNHEY, CDR2 SVGAGI. The CDR3 is 15 residues long. After removal of 3 bases from V and 6 bases from J, the junction contained 6 bases not matched to a gene. The CDR3 protein is CASSYTSGIVDTQYF. CDR3 in DNA: TGTGCCAGCAGTTATACTAGCGGGATAGTCGATACGCAGTATTTT.

The V call is TRBV7-9, the J call TRBJ2-1; D might be TRBD1 (7 bases). The CDR3 runs 15 residues. Germline V gene data show CDR1 as SEHNR and CDR2 as FQNEAQ (reference sequence). Trimming shortened V by 7 bases and J by 9 bases, and 22 bases separated the two germline ends. CDR3 residues: CASNRGAGGLLEQFF. The CDR3 region has the DNA TGTGCCAGCAACCGAGGGGCAGGGGGACTTCTTGAGCAGTTCTTC.

V gene TRBV19 combines with J gene TRBJ2-1; 8 positions agree with TRBD1. From germline, CDR1 is LNHDA and CDR2 SQIVND (reference sequence). After removal of 7 bases from V and 4 bases from J, the junction contained 3 bases not matched to a gene. CDR3 length equals 13 residues. This chain's CDR3 is CASNDRGYNEQFF. CDR3 DNA: TGTGCCAGTAACGACAGGGGTTACAATGAGCAGTTCTTC.

The chain couples TRBV5-4 to TRBJ1-2; D ambiguous. The CDR3 has 16 residues. Trimming removed 0 bases at V and 0 bases at J, with 12 bases between. In germline, CDR1 is SGHNT, CDR2 YYREEE (reference sequence). CDR3 region: CASSLDRRVTNYGYTF. The DNA for the CDR3 is TGTGCCAGCAGCTTGGACAGAAGAGTCACTAACTATGGCTACACCTTC. The full variable domain, its missing parts supplied by reference TRBV5-4 and TRBJ1-2, is ETGVTQSPTHLIKTRGQQVTLRCSSQSGHNTVSWYQQALGQGPQFIFQYYREEENGRGNFPPRFSGLQFPNYSSELNVNALELDDSALYLCASSLDRRVTNYGYTFGSGTRLTVV.

The chain uses TRBV7-2 and TRBJ2-1, with 10 bases identical to TRBD2. The CDR3 is 17 residues long. V lost 1 base to trimming and J lost 7 bases; unmatched junction nucleotides: 10. The germline CDR1 and CDR2 sequences are SGHTA and FQGNSA. The CDR3 region is CASSLGTSGPALNEQFF. The CDR3 coding sequence is TGTGCCAGCAGCTTAGGGACTAGCGGACCCGCTCTAAATGAGCAGTTCTTC.

The V and J genes are TRBV19 and TRBJ2-1; tentative D call: TRBD2 (6 bases). CDR1 LNHDA and CDR2 SQIVND come from the germline V gene (reference sequence). V lost 6 bases to trimming and J lost 11 bases, with 20 bases between them. CDR3 length: 14 residues. Here the CDR3 reads CASRLGGLTSKQFF. The CDR3 nucleotides are TGTGCCAGTAGGTTGGGAGGACTCACCTCGAAGCAGTTCTTC.

CDR3 nucleotide sequence: TGTGCCAGCAGTGACTCTACGGGACAGGGCAATGAGCAGTTCTTC. Its protein is CASSDSTGQGNEQFF. This sequence joins TRBV6-4 and TRBJ2-1, with 9 positions matching TRBD1. Looked up from germline, CDR1 is MRHNA and CDR2 is SNTAGT. With 0 bases clipped from V and 6 bases from J, the junction kept 3 bases outside the gene matches. The CDR3 loop spans 15 amino acids.

This clone has only a few counts. The chain links TRBV2 to TRBJ2-7, with D maybe TRBD1 (5 bases). The length of the CDR3 is 15 residues. The V gene's germline CDR1 is SNHLY and CDR2 FYNNEI. Trimming stripped 7 bases from V and 0 bases from J, with 16 bases between. The CDR3 protein is CASNGAPSFSYEQYF. In nucleotides, the CDR3 is TGTGCCAGCAATGGGGCCCCCTCATTCTCCTACGAGCAGTACTTC. The complete variable domain, with remaining parts taken from reference TRBV2 and TRBJ2-7, reads EPEVTQTPSHQVTQMGQEVILRCVPISNHLYFYWYRQILGQKVEFLVSFYNNEISEKSEIFDDQFSVERPDGSNFTLKIRSTKLEDSAMYFCASNGAPSFSYEQYFGPGTRLTVT.

This rearrangement joins TRBV27 to TRBJ2-3; 9 bases match TRBD1. Losses at the gene ends were 2 bases for V and 2 bases for J; bases not matched to a gene: 2. Germline V gene sequence: CDR1 MNHEY, CDR2 SMNVEV (reference sequence). CDR3 length: 15 residues. In DNA, the CDR3 is TGTGCCAGCAGTTTAGGGACAGGGCACACAGATACGCAGTATTTT. Protein product: CASSLGTGHTDTQYF.

The gene calls are TRBV5-4 and TRBJ2-3; TRBD1 is a possible D gene (5 bases). The CDR3 loop spans 14 amino acids. Germline V CDR1 and CDR2: SGHNT, YYREEE (reference sequence). V was shortened by 0 bases and J by 5 bases, with 10 bases between the two germline ends. CDR3 sequence: CASSLAQRGDTQYF. The CDR3, as DNA: TGTGCCAGCAGCTTGGCTCAAAGGGGAGATACGCAGTATTTT.

This clone was seen more than once but under ten times. The chain couples TRBV6-6 to TRBJ1-5; no clear D gene. The V end lost 3 bases, the J end lost 6 bases, and 12 bases lay between the germline ends. The CDR3 extends over 14 amino acids. From germline, CDR1 is MNHNY and CDR2 SVGAGI (reference sequence). This CDR3 is CASSYRGIGQPQHF. The CDR3 coding sequence is TGTGCCAGCAGTTATCGCGGGATTGGTCAGCCCCAGCATTTT.

The rearrangement joins TRBV4-1 to TRBJ2-4; maybe TRBD2 (6 bases). V was trimmed by 3 bases and J by 4 bases, leaving 7 bases between them. CDR1 and CDR2 (germline): MGHRA, YSYEKL. This CDR3 comprises 13 residues. In nucleotides, the CDR3 is TGCGCCAGCAGCCAGGGGGGAAAAAACATTCAGTACTTC. Translating it yields CASSQGGKNIQYF.

V gene TRBV15 combines with J gene TRBJ2-1, with 11 bases fitting TRBD2. The CDR3 consists of 15 residues. The V gene end was trimmed by 11 bases and the J gene end by 4 bases; junction bases not matched to a gene: 10. Germline CDR1 is LNHNV and CDR2 is YYDKDF (reference sequence). CDR3 sequence (DNA): TGTGCCTCTCAAACTAGCGGGAGTATTTACAATGAGCAGTTCTTC. This translates into CASQTSGSIYNEQFF.

This clone was detected a few times. The V and J genes are TRBV6-4 and TRBJ1-1; D is possibly TRBD1 (6 bases). The CDR3 covers 14 residues. Germline assignment: CDR1 MRHNA and CDR2 SNTAGT. The germline V and J ends were trimmed by 6 bases and 5 bases, with 16 bases remaining between them. As DNA, the CDR3 is TGTGCCAGCAGCCCCGGCCCCGGGACAACTGAAGCTTTCTTT. Protein sequence: CASSPGPGTTEAFF.

This clone was detected only once. J is TRBJ1-3 and V is TRBV5-3; possibly TRBD1 for D (5 bases). TRBV5-3 carries the ORF label, with uncertain function. The CDR3 length is 15 residues. The V end was cut by 4 bases, the J end by 0 bases, with 11 bases between. CDR3 in DNA: TGTGCCAGAAGCCCTTGGGGCCGCTCTGGAAACACCATATATTTT. Translation gives CARSPWGRSGNTIYF.

This chain joins TRBV5-6 and TRBJ1-3, with D possibly being TRBD1 (5 bases). The CDR3 contains 15 residues. Per germline, CDR1 SGHDT and CDR2 YYEEEE. Trimming left V 0 bases short and J 4 bases short, with 11 bases between. The CDR3 reads CASSLVTGKGNTIYF. Written as DNA, the CDR3 is TGTGCCAGCAGCTTGGTTACAGGAAAAGGAAACACCATATATTTT.

The genes are TRBV5-1 and TRBJ2-1; possibly TRBD1 for D (5 bases). The germline CDR1 and CDR2 sequences are SGHRS and YFSETQ. V was cut by 0 bases and J by 5 bases, with 12 bases left in between. This CDR3 contains 15 residues. The CDR3: CASSLEGARDNEQFF. CDR3 bases: TGCGCCAGCAGCTTGGAAGGGGCTAGGGACAATGAGCAGTTCTTC. Drawing the rest from reference TRBV5-1 and TRBJ2-1, the complete variable domain is KAGVTQTPRYLIKTRGQQVTLSCSPISGHRSVSWYQQTPGQGLQFLFEYFSETQRNKGNFPGRFSGRQFSNSRSEMNVSTLELGDSALYLCASSLEGARDNEQFFGPGTRLTVL.